The rows below give T cell receptor beta chains drawn from one sample of a study of blood T cell repertoires in COVID-19. Sequencing was performed with immunoSEQ multiplex PCR; in TCRdb, only in-frame clones are kept and a portion is missing. The table lists approximately 82,000 clones, about 92% of them singletons, with approximately 6% in the top ten. Input material: peripheral blood. Receptor source: a woman aged 60-75 years with active COVID-19. The CDR3 runs from the conserved cysteine through the conserved F or W. The order of the fields is CDR3 DNA, CDR3 protein, D gene, V gene, clone size, J gene. The D gene is left open where the match is weak. Size tells how often a clone was seen (once, few, many) or the class of an expanded clone, and some rows leave it out.

CDR3 DNA: TGTGCCAGCTCACTCCTCCTCGGGGATCTTGGAGAGCAGTACTTC
CDR3 protein: CASSLLLGDLGEQYF
D gene: NA
V gene: TRBV18
clone size: NA
J gene: TRBJ2-7

CDR3 DNA: TGCGCCAGCAGCCAAGGAGGGACTAGTCGCGAGACCCAGTACTTC
CDR3 protein: CASSQGGTSRETQYF
D gene: TRBD2
V gene: TRBV4-1
clone size: NA
J gene: TRBJ2-5

CDR3 DNA: TGTGCCAGCACCCCGAGGCCGGGAACCGGGGAGCTGTTTTTT
CDR3 protein: CASTPRPGTGELFF
D gene: NA
V gene: TRBV6-4
clone size: NA
J gene: TRBJ2-2

CDR3 DNA: TGTGCCACCAGCAGACGGGGACAGGATTACAATGAGCAGTTCTTC
CDR3 protein: CATSRRGQDYNEQFF
D gene: TRBD1
V gene: TRBV15
clone size: NA
J gene: TRBJ2-1

CDR3 DNA: TGTGCCAGCAGTTACAGGGACAGGGATGGCTACACCTTC
CDR3 protein: CASSYRDRDGYTF
D gene: TRBD1
V gene: TRBV6-5
clone size: NA
J gene: TRBJ1-2

CDR3 DNA: TGCAGTGCTAGTTTGGGGGGGGCGAACACCGGGGAGCTGTTTTTT
CDR3 protein: CSASLGGANTGELFF
D gene: TRBD2
V gene: TRBV20-1
clone size: NA
J gene: TRBJ2-2

CDR3 DNA: TGTGCCAGCAGCTTTACAGGGAACACCATATATTTT
CDR3 protein: CASSFTGNTIYF
D gene: NA
V gene: TRBV5-6
clone size: NA
J gene: TRBJ1-3

CDR3 DNA: TGTGCCAGCAGTTACCGGAGGCTTCAAGGGGGCTATGGCTACACCTTC
CDR3 protein: CASSYRRLQGGYGYTF
D gene: NA
V gene: TRBV6-5
clone size: NA
J gene: TRBJ1-2

CDR3 DNA: TGTGCCAGCAGTTACTCGGCAGGGGACCCCGAAGCTTTCTTT
CDR3 protein: CASSYSAGDPEAFF
D gene: NA
V gene: TRBV6-2/TRBV6-3
clone size: NA
J gene: TRBJ1-1

CDR3 DNA: TGTGCCAGCAGCCAAGAGGACACCTTAAGGTACACTGAAGCTTTCTTT
CDR3 protein: CASSQEDTLRYTEAFF
D gene: NA
V gene: TRBV3-1/TRBV3-2
clone size: few
J gene: TRBJ1-1

CDR3 DNA: TGTGCCAGCAGCCCGCCCCTCGGTGATTATGAAAAACTGTTTTTT
CDR3 protein: CASSPPLGDYEKLFF
D gene: NA
V gene: TRBV28
clone size: NA
J gene: TRBJ1-4

CDR3 DNA: TGCGCCAGCAGCCAAGAGAAGTCCTTAGGCAGGGCGAACACTGAAGCTTTCTTT
CDR3 protein: CASSQEKSLGRANTEAFF
D gene: NA
V gene: TRBV4-1
clone size: once
J gene: TRBJ1-1

CDR3 DNA: TGTGCCAGCAGCCCGACAGGAAACTATGGCTACACCTTC
CDR3 protein: CASSPTGNYGYTF
D gene: NA
V gene: TRBV7-8
clone size: NA
J gene: TRBJ1-2

CDR3 DNA: TGTGCCAGCAGCTCAGGGGGCGCGGGGGCCAACGTCCTGACTTTC
CDR3 protein: CASSSGGAGANVLTF
D gene: TRBD1
V gene: TRBV7-2
clone size: NA
J gene: TRBJ2-6

CDR3 DNA: TGTGCCAGCAGCTTTCAGGGGAACACTGAAGCTTTCTTT
CDR3 protein: CASSFQGNTEAFF
D gene: NA
V gene: TRBV7-9
clone size: NA
J gene: TRBJ1-1

CDR3 DNA: TGTGCCAGCCGCGAACAGGGGGCCCACGAGCAGTACTTC
CDR3 protein: CASREQGAHEQYF
D gene: TRBD1
V gene: TRBV7-8
clone size: NA
J gene: TRBJ2-7

CDR3 DNA: TGTGCCAGTAGTATCGTTAGAGGGAACACTGAAGCTTTCTTT
CDR3 protein: CASSIVRGNTEAFF
D gene: NA
V gene: TRBV19
clone size: NA
J gene: TRBJ1-1

CDR3 DNA: TGTGCCAGCAGCCAAGGTGCGGTTCGAGCTAATGAAAAACTGTTTTTT
CDR3 protein: CASSQGAVRANEKLFF
D gene: NA
V gene: TRBV4-2
clone size: NA
J gene: TRBJ1-4

CDR3 DNA: TGTGCCAGCAGCCCTTCGGGACTAGCGGGAGATACAGATACGCAGTATTTT
CDR3 protein: CASSPSGLAGDTDTQYF
D gene: TRBD2
V gene: TRBV28
clone size: NA
J gene: TRBJ2-3

CDR3 DNA: TGTGCCAGCAGGGGCCCGGGACTAGCGGGAGGGCCTGGGTTCTTC
CDR3 protein: CASRGPGLAGGPGFF
D gene: TRBD2
V gene: TRBV27
clone size: NA
J gene: TRBJ2-1

CDR3 DNA: TGTGCCAGCAGCTTAGCAGGACAGGGGAACTATGGCTACACCTTC
CDR3 protein: CASSLAGQGNYGYTF
D gene: TRBD1
V gene: TRBV7-9
clone size: NA
J gene: TRBJ1-2

CDR3 DNA: TGTGCCTGGAGTACTCGGACAAATCAGCCCCAGCATTTT
CDR3 protein: CAWSTRTNQPQHF
D gene: NA
V gene: TRBV30
clone size: NA
J gene: TRBJ1-5

CDR3 DNA: TGTGCCAGCAGCCAGGGACTAGCGGGAGTCGCTGAGCAGTACTTC
CDR3 protein: CASSQGLAGVAEQYF
D gene: TRBD2
V gene: TRBV14
clone size: NA
J gene: TRBJ2-7

CDR3 DNA: TGCGCCAGCAGCTTGGGAACTAGCGGGAGGGTTGAGACCCAGTACTTC
CDR3 protein: CASSLGTSGRVETQYF
D gene: TRBD2
V gene: TRBV5-1
clone size: NA
J gene: TRBJ2-5

CDR3 DNA: TGTGCCAGCTCGCCGGCGGGCGGGGCGGTCGGTGAAAAACTGTTTTTT
CDR3 protein: CASSPAGGAVGEKLFF
D gene: NA
V gene: TRBV18
clone size: NA
J gene: TRBJ1-4